This T cell receptor beta chain originates from a study of naive and memory T cell subsets. Cells stained for CD3, CD4, CD8, CD45RA, CD27 and viability were sorted into four CD45RA/CD27 subsets. Both TRBC1 and TRBC2 were covered by a beta constant-region primer of two equimolar oligonucleotides. TCRdb reprocessed the UMI-ligation and nested PCR reads with MiXCR, giving one entry per CDR3 protein. Here the sample spans about 150,000 distinct CDR3 sequences, over 15% being singletons. This clonotype was seen more than once but under ten times. The CDR3 is 16 residues long. Trimming pared 2 bases from V and 10 bases from J, leaving 23 bases between. CDR1 and CDR2 (germline): MNHNY, SVGAGI (reference sequence).

The J gene is TRBJ1-1, the V gene TRBV6-6; D not resolved. This TCR derives from a human donor in good health. Sequencing input: naive CD4+ T cells from blood. The CDR3 loop is CASSYTTLTGEPGAFF. CDR3 in DNA: TGTGCCAGCAGTTACACGACACTTACCGGGGAACCCGGAGCTTTCTTT.